This TCR beta chain emerged from a study of OX40 agonist ivuxolimab in advanced cancers. With respect to the entire study: The costimulatory receptor OX40 (CD134) was targeted by ivuxolimab, a fully human IgG2 agonistic monoclonal antibody. The paper reports the monotherapy dose-escalation portion (N of about 50 patients) of the phase I ivuxolimab trial. Among the 52 dose-escalation patients, about 20 had hepatocellular carcinoma, around 15 melanoma, 9 renal cell carcinoma and 9 head and neck cancer. The dose-escalation cohort was roughly 83% male with a mean age of approximately 60 years, ranging from roughly 20 to 85. Patients were allowed to have had prior anti-PD-1, anti-PD-L1 or anti-CTLA-4 therapy, and approximately 41% of the dose-escalation patients had previously received checkpoint inhibitors. Partial responses were achieved by three dose-escalation patients, of whom one had hepatocellular carcinoma and two had cutaneous melanoma. Peripheral TCRbeta sequencing aimed to test whether ivuxolimab altered TCR sequence diversity and caused clonal T-cell expansion. Intravenous ivuxolimab was administered to patients every 2 weeks at six dose levels: 0.01, 0.1, 0.3, 1.5, 3 and 10 mg/kg.

Overall study results and their limits: In partial responders in the 0.1-3.0 mg/kg groups, normalized peripheral clonal expansion was found to be among the lowest, especially among CD8+ T cells. Low levels of normalized T-cell clonal expansion were also shown by some nonresponding patients. Antigen specificity was not determined for the clonally expanded peripheral T cells. At doses of 0.1 to 3.0 mg/kg, clonal expansion of both CD4+ and CD8+ T cells in blood was seen between baseline and week 6. On average, CD8+ T cells showed more expanded clones than CD4+ T cells after ivuxolimab.

CDR1 MDHEN and CDR2 SYDVKM were looked up in the germline V gene. The CDR3 numbers 16 residues from cysteine through phenylalanine. Of all the DNA, just the CDR3 is kept, 48 bases in frame from base 1. Ends trimmed: V by 5 bases, J by 5 bases; bases unmatched to a gene: 10. Patients with a history of autoimmune disease or receiving systemic immunosuppression were excluded from the trial. In every dose cohort, peripheral blood was drawn for TCR sequencing at baseline, cycle 4 day 1, and cycle 7 day 1. The samples were drawn from a first-in-human, open-label, multicenter phase I dose-escalation trial of ivuxolimab. The trial enrolled adults with locally advanced or metastatic head and neck squamous cell, hepatocellular, melanoma or renal cell carcinoma. Before TCR sequencing, CD4+ T cells and CD8+ T cells were sorted from peripheral blood as separate populations. About this clone itself: It has no known antigen specificity. Per-nucleotide qualities are absent, and no much larger clonotype sits a single base away.

For sequencing of the TCRbeta CDR3 region, genomic DNA was extracted from the sorted cells. The immunoSEQ Assay was used to sequence the TCRbeta CDR3 regions. TCRdb limited this immuneACCESS table to in-frame rearrangements with V and J called. A share of clones is missing; checked studies link under half to unresolved V genes, and the rest is unexplained. The sample has approximately 54,000 clones on record, around 93% of them singletons. Around 8.7% of the sample comes from the top ten. The source of this sequence is an adult with an advanced solid tumor such as melanoma, head and neck, liver or kidney cancer. Here the chain combines TRBV28 and TRBJ2-2, and 8 junctional nucleotides match TRBD2. Sequenced material: CD4+ or CD8+ T cells sorted from blood, taken in a trial of the OX40 agonist ivuxolimab. The CDR3 here reads CASSPGAGGETGELFF. In nucleotides, the sequence is TGTGCCAGCAGTCCAGGGGCGGGAGGAGAAACCGGGGAGCTGTTTTTT.